This TCR beta chain is from a study of Tregs in tolerant kidney transplant recipients. Background on the study: CD4+CD25+CD127- cells came from roughly three-day belatacept mixed lymphocyte reactions, some with approximately 5-day graft donor restimulation.

Profiling relied on immunoSEQ multiplex PCR, and the TCRdb table lists in-frame clones only, not all of them. The sample contains about 44,000 clones, nearly 97% of which appear only once. Trimming removed 4 bases from V and 2 bases from J; junction bases left unmatched: 7. This CDR3 region has 15 residues. CDR1 is WSHSY and CDR2 is SAAADI in the germline V gene. Study-wide points: Findings come from small patient numbers and require larger validation. Expanding Tregs on activated donor B cells appeared to best identify donor-specific TCRbeta clones.

This clone was seen just once. Its cognate antigen is unknown. The specimen sequenced was Tregs from blood cultured with allogeneic cells. The genes are TRBV10-2 and TRBJ2-7; 8 nucleotides align to TRBD2. The clonotype was recovered from a human donor in good health. CDR3 in DNA: TGCGCCAGCAGTGGAACTAGCGGTCGGACCTACGAGCAGTACTTC. Its protein product is CASSGTSGRTYEQYF.